This TCR beta chain was profiled in a study of molecular identifiers for immune sequencing clone quantification (dated by TCRdb to about 2018). For the wider study: For a replicate experiment, RNA from about 20,000 or 100,000 naive CD8 T cells was divided into five aliquots, of which four were sequenced. This methods study used CD8 T cells to benchmark TCR RNA copy counting and molecular-identifier clustering-based TCR repertoire sequencing (MIDCIRS). Results the study describes overall, beyond this receptor: When barcode sub-clustering was not used, chimeric consensus sequences inflated TCR diversity, with chimeras reaching as high as 47%. Around 2.9 recovered TCR RNA copies per cell were obtained by modeling, versus approximately 10 by digital PCR, implying a capture efficiency of about 30%. Spiked-in Jurkat TCR RNA equal to a single cell's worth was reported to be detectable even within one million naive CD8 T cells. The sizes of highly expanded clones could end up underestimated when identical TCR molecules share a barcode. Spiked-in Jurkat TCR RNA (approximately 9 copies' worth), which is not part of the donor repertoire, was contained in the naive libraries. In CMV-specific effector cells, over 97% of molecules were held by clones above 20 RNA copies, whereas under 1% of molecules were held by such clones in naive cells.

As encoded in the germline V gene, CDR1 is SGHVS while CDR2 is FNYEAQ. Germline trimming: 0 bases from V, 2 bases from J; junction bases outside gene matches: 3. From the cysteine up to the phenylalanine, the CDR3 has a length of 15 residues. The entry retains the CDR3 DNA only, 45 bases that are in frame from base 1. This clonotype has more than one count but fewer than ten. Which antigen it targets is not known. No much larger clonotype is one base removed from it; base qualities were not supplied. Libraries of naive CD8 T cells were built from about 19,000 to 1,100,000 sorted cells, with 10%, 30% or 50% of the purified RNA used. Naive CD8 T cells, defined as CD8+CD4-CCR7+CD45RA+, were FACS-sorted into RLT Plus buffer on a BD FACSAria II. Around 11 TCR copies' worth of Jurkat RNA were spiked into about 19,000-1,000,000 naive CD8 T cell samples to test detection sensitivity. Enrichment of CD8 T cells was done with RosetteSep CD8+ T Cell Enrichment Cocktail plus Ficoll-Paque, and ACK red cell lysis came afterward.

Libraries were made using PCR. Instrument on record: NextSeq 500. Bulk TCR libraries were generated as previously described, with the TCR primers listed in Table S5 used. Purification of total RNA was performed with the Qiagen AllPrep DNA/RNA kit. Reads from multiple sequencing runs of the same library were pooled before analysis. The original methods were these. Reads were retained only if the reads had an exact TCR constant sequence, and the retained reads were trimmed to 150 nt and grouped according to their 12-nt molecular barcodes. Reads in each barcode group were sub-clustered using a 15% Levenshtein threshold, and a quality-weighted consensus sequence was built for each RNA molecule. Non-functional sequences were excluded, and lower-count sequences lying one edit away from another sequence were also excluded. Based on a fit of two negative binomial distributions, barcode sub-clusters having less than 20% of the maximum read count were discarded. The public sequencing data were trimmed at Q25 with fastp and processed into clonotypes with MiXCR by TCRdb, which kept only in-frame beta chains. Every CDR3 protein is listed once, alongside the most common genes and DNA of its rows. These V and J calls are TCRdb output, not the study's own analysis. This sample lists some 590,000 distinct CDR3 sequences; less than 30% were detected once. Of the sample, about 0.73% is held by the ten largest clones.

The material sequenced was naive CD8+ T cells from blood, with Jurkat cell RNA spiked in. The label giving this sample's cell subset or site can be read as: FACS-sorted CD8+CD4-CCR7+CD45RA+ naive T cells. The clonotype was recovered from a human donor in good health. Some libraries in this study had Jurkat cell RNA spiked in. Recombination connected TRBV7-6 to TRBJ1-1; 7 bases in between match TRBD1. The nucleotide sequence is given as TGTGCCAGCAGCTTAGCGACAGGGTCTAACACTGAAGCTTTCTTT. This sequence encodes CASSLATGSNTEAFF. With the rest looked up from the reference TRBV7-6 and TRBJ1-1 genes rather than sequenced, the full variable domain is GAGVSQSPRYKVTKRGQDVALRCDPISGHVSLYWYRQALGQGPEFLTYFNYEAQQDKSGLPNDRFSAERPEGSISTLTIQRTEQRDSAMYRCASSLATGSNTEAFFGQGTRLTVV.